The clone carrying this T cell receptor beta chain was observed a handful of times. Its specificity is unknown. With a J-beta primer mix and a sample-barcoded 5' primer, a second PCR ran about 7 to 11 cycles. A template-switch adaptor with 12 random nucleotides tagged each cDNA molecule. TCRdb reprocessed the 5' RACE reads with MiXCR, giving one entry per CDR3 protein. Of about 730,000 distinct CDR3 sequences detected, roughly 43% appear once; the ten largest clones hold approximately 22%. The record originates from a study of blood T cells in healthy people across ages. Study-level findings and limits: Age brought a roughly linear fall in TCR beta diversity measured per million T cells. Long-lived donors had more naive CD4+ cells and higher diversity than aged donors.

Each donor's blood draw was approximately 10 milliliters of peripheral blood. CDR3 length equals 16 residues. Sequencing was done on a sample of blood. V gene TRBV21-1 combines with J gene TRBJ2-2; the table's D gene call, TRBD1, was not cross checked with the DNA. TRBV21-1 is noted as a pseudogene. The origin of this receptor is a woman aged 55-70 years in good health. Here the CDR3 DNA reads TGTGCCAGCAGCAAAGGGGGACAGCAGAACACCGGGGAGCTGTTTTTT. It specifies CASSKGGQQNTGELFF.